One sample yielded the 30 T cell receptor beta chains listed below, sequenced in a study of cytomegalovirus exposure and HLA in healthy donors. Researchers ran the PCR with 60 Vbeta and 13 Jbeta primers. This table comes from immunoSEQ multiplex PCR, and its TCRdb copy is limited to in-frame clones, with some not included. The sample gives 90,000 to 140,000 clones, under 85% of which show up once; 8.6% is in the top ten. Source material: PBMCs. These receptors all stem from a woman aged 40 to 50 in good health and CMV-seropositive.

The gene calls are TRBV7-9 and TRBJ1-2; tentatively, D is TRBD1 (5 bases). The V end lost 5 bases, the J end lost 1 base, and 8 bases lay between the germline ends. Germline values: CDR1 SEHNR, CDR2 FQNEAQ (reference sequence). The CDR3 covers 13 residues. CDR3 DNA sequence: TGTGCCAGCAGCAAAGGGGTTAACTATGGCTACACCTTC. Translation gives CASSKGVNYGYTF.

The rearrangement joins TRBV18 to TRBJ1-1; the D gene is possibly TRBD1 (5 bases). Trimming took 3 bases from V and 4 from J, leaving 18 bases between them. The CDR3 has 16 residues. Germline CDR1 KGHSH, CDR2 LQKENI. CDR3 residues: CASSPPRSPQGTEAFF. CDR3 in DNA: TGTGCCAGCTCACCTCCCCGTAGCCCGCAGGGCACTGAAGCTTTCTTT.

CDR3 amino acids: CASSERGSGLQPQHF. The CDR3 DNA follows: TGTGCCAGCAGTGAACGTGGGAGTGGTCTTCAGCCCCAGCATTTT. V gene TRBV6-1 combines with J gene TRBJ1-5; no definite D call. This CDR3 has 15 residues. V was pared by 2 bases and J by 6 bases, with 14 bases between. The V gene's germline CDR1 is MNHNS and CDR2 SASEGT.

The gene calls are TRBV11-2 and TRBJ2-1; 12 bases fit TRBD1. Germline trimming cut 5 bases from V and 4 bases from J; bases unmatched to any gene: 9. The germline V gene encodes CDR1 SGHAT and CDR2 FQNNGV. This CDR3 spans 17 amino acids. The CDR3 is CASSPTTGQGAYNEQFF. DNA of the CDR3: TGTGCCAGCAGCCCAACCACGGGACAGGGGGCTTACAATGAGCAGTTCTTC.

This clone was seen only once. The chain is built from TRBV19 and TRBJ1-1, with 10 bases matching TRBD1. Losses at the gene ends were 3 bases for V and 4 bases for J; bases not matched to a gene: 5. The CDR3 loop spans 15 amino acids. The germline V gene has CDR1 LNHDA and CDR2 SQIVND (reference sequence). For the CDR3, the DNA is TGTGCCAGTAGTATTGGACAGGGGGATGGCACTGAAGCTTTCTTT. It codes for CASSIGQGDGTEAFF.

This clone appeared a few times. CDR3 sequence reads: CASSELRGPPDTQYF. The DNA for the CDR3 is TGTGCCAGCAGTGAACTCAGGGGGCCCCCAGATACGCAGTATTTT. The genes are TRBV2 and TRBJ2-3; 8 nucleotides match TRBD1. CDR1 and CDR2 from the germline V gene are SNHLY and FYNNEI. The V gene end was trimmed by 2 bases and the J gene end by 4 bases; junction bases not matched to a gene: 5. The CDR3 spans 15 residues.

A few counts support this clone. The genes are TRBV7-9 and TRBJ1-2, with D possibly being TRBD1 (5 bases). The CDR3 runs 14 residues. V was shortened by 5 bases and J by 4 bases, with 14 bases between the two germline ends. Germline assignment: CDR1 SEHNR and CDR2 FQNEAQ (reference sequence). CDR3 sequence: CASSPLGPGYGYTF. CDR3 DNA: TGTGCCAGCAGCCCGTTGGGGCCGGGCTATGGCTACACCTTC. Together with reference TRBV7-9 and TRBJ1-2, the CDR3 gives the full variable domain: DTGVSQNPRHKITKRGQNVTFRCDPISEHNRLYWYRQTLGQGPEFLTYFQNEAQLEKSRLLSDRFSAERPKGSFSTLEIQRTEQGDSAMYLCASSPLGPGYGYTFGSGTRLTVV.

The genes are TRBV18 and TRBJ1-1; 9 positions agree with TRBD1. Germline trimming cut 4 bases from V and 3 bases from J; bases unmatched to any gene: 9. This CDR3 comprises 16 residues. Germline V gene sequence: CDR1 KGHSH, CDR2 LQKENI. The CDR3 protein is CASSQLTGGAYTEAFF. The CDR3 nucleotides read TGTGCCAGCTCACAACTAACAGGGGGCGCCTACACTGAAGCTTTCTTT.

The chain combines TRBV9 with TRBJ1-1; TRBD1 agrees at 9 bases. Trimming removed 3 bases from V and 7 bases from J; junction bases left unmatched: 16. Germline assignment: CDR1 SGDLS and CDR2 YYNGEE. The CDR3 is made up of 17 amino acids. The CDR3 DNA follows: TGTGCCAGCAGCGGAGGAGGGCGGACAGGGGCTCTTCGTGAAGCTTTCTTT. This gives the protein CASSGGGRTGALREAFF.

The V gene is TRBV29-1, the J gene TRBJ1-4; D ambiguous. V dropped 7 bases and J dropped 0 bases, with 9 bases sitting between them. Germline CDR1 is SQVTM and CDR2 is ANQGSEA. The CDR3 is made up of 13 amino acids. CDR3 loop: CSALSATNEKLFF. CDR3 coding DNA: TGCAGCGCCCTTTCTGCAACTAATGAAAAACTGTTTTTT.

V is TRBV5-5 and J is TRBJ2-7; 9 bases fit TRBD2. The CDR3 runs to 13 residues. Trimming cost V 2 bases and J 7 bases; bases outside gene matches: 4. Germline loops: CDR1 SGHKS, CDR2 YYEKEE (reference sequence). DNA for the CDR3: TGTGCCAGCAGCTTCCTAGCGGGGATGGAGCAGTACTTC. Protein sequence: CASSFLAGMEQYF. Complete variable domain (other parts from reference TRBV5-5 and TRBJ2-7): DAGVTQSPTHLIKTRGQQVTLRCSPISGHKSVSWYQQVLGQGPQFIFQYYEKEERGRGNFPDRFSARQFPNYSSELNVNALLLGDSALYLCASSFLAGMEQYFGPGTRLTVT.

The chain carries TRBV19 and TRBJ2-3; TRBD1 agrees at 9 bases. CDR3 length: 16 amino acids. The germline gives CDR1 LNHDA, CDR2 SQIVND (reference sequence). The trim removed 4 bases at V and 1 base at J, leaving 6 bases unmatched. The CDR3 here is CASSSLQGAGTDTQYF. CDR3 bases: TGTGCCAGTAGTAGCCTACAGGGGGCTGGCACAGATACGCAGTATTTT.

This clone was seen a single time. This chain connects TRBV11-2 to TRBJ1-2, with 11 bases aligning to TRBD1. V trimming: 5 bases; J trimming: 6 bases; junction bases outside the gene matches: 2. The CDR3 is 13 amino acids. The germline V gene encodes CDR1 SGHAT and CDR2 FQNNGV. CDR3 nucleotides: TGTGCCAGCAGCGCGGACAGGGGGCATGGCTACACCTTC. Translating gives CASSADRGHGYTF.

The rearrangement links TRBV9 to TRBJ2-3; 7 bases are a match to TRBD2. V lost 4 bases, J lost 4 bases, and 9 bases stayed unmatched. This CDR3 has 15 residues. Germline V gives CDR1 SGDLS, CDR2 YYNGEE. CDR3 nucleotide sequence: TGTGCCAGCAGCCCCTTCGGCGGGAGCTCAGATACGCAGTATTTT. It specifies CASSPFGGSSDTQYF.

The chain uses TRBV5-4 and TRBJ2-7; 14 positions match TRBD2. This CDR3 has 17 residues. Losses at the gene ends were 4 bases for V and 2 bases for J; bases not matched to a gene: 8. Germline V gene lookup returns CDR1 SGHNT and CDR2 YYREEE (reference sequence). This CDR3 reads CASSPGTSGGRTYEQYF. Here the CDR3 DNA reads TGTGCCAGCAGCCCCGGGACTAGCGGGGGCCGGACCTACGAGCAGTACTTC.

V and J are TRBV10-2 and TRBJ1-4; 11 nucleotides align to TRBD1. This CDR3 is built from 15 residues. J was trimmed by 4 bases and V by 6 bases; bases with no gene match: 4. Per germline, CDR1 WSHSY and CDR2 SAAADI. This CDR3 reads CASRLGTGGNEKLFF. Written as DNA, the CDR3 is TGCGCCAGCAGACTTGGGACAGGGGGTAATGAAAAACTGTTTTTT.

This chain connects TRBV5-1 to TRBJ1-1, with TRBD1 identical over 9 bases. The CDR3 consists of 13 residues. Germline CDR1 is SGHRS and CDR2 is YFSETQ. The V segment lost 8 bases and the J segment 5 bases; nucleotides outside the gene matches: 7. CDR3 region: CARKDRGFTEAFF. The CDR3 DNA is TGCGCCAGGAAGGACAGGGGATTTACTGAAGCTTTCTTT.

V and J are TRBV4-1 and TRBJ2-7, with 7 positions matching TRBD1. The CDR3 is made up of 15 amino acids. Germline V gene lookup returns CDR1 MGHRA and CDR2 YSYEKL. The ends lost 5 bases at V and 7 bases at J; junction bases unmatched: 14. CDR3 in DNA: TGCGCCAGCAGCTTCTCCCTAGAGGGGGCAGATGAGCAGTACTTC. Translation: CASSFSLEGADEQYF.

The V call is TRBV5-6, the J call TRBJ1-5, with 8 bases matching TRBD1. Trimming removed 1 base from V and 3 bases from J; junction bases left unmatched: 12. CDR3 length: 18 residues. Germline V lookup: CDR1 SGHDT, CDR2 YYEEEE. CDR3 sequence: CASSLRTGFPPDNQPQHF. CDR3 DNA sequence: TGTGCCAGCAGCTTGAGGACAGGGTTCCCCCCCGACAATCAGCCCCAGCATTTT.

In its sample, this clone was seen a few times. This chain connects TRBV15 to TRBJ1-4; TRBD1 aligns across 9 bases. Germline V lookup: CDR1 LNHNV, CDR2 YYDKDF (reference sequence). With 0 bases clipped from V and 4 bases from J, the junction kept 0 bases outside the gene matches. CDR3 length: 15 residues. CDR3 residues: CATSRETGGNEKLFF. The CDR3 nucleotides are TGTGCCACCAGCAGAGAGACAGGGGGTAATGAAAAACTGTTTTTT.

This chain connects TRBV5-1 to TRBJ1-2, with 8 bases that match TRBD1. This CDR3 is built from 14 residues. Trimming took 0 bases from V and 6 from J; bases not matched to a gene: 4. Germline values: CDR1 SGHRS, CDR2 YFSETQ. Here the CDR3 DNA reads TGCGCCAGCAGCTTGGGACAGGGGACGGATGGCTACACCTTC. Protein sequence: CASSLGQGTDGYTF.

This clone was seen only once. An end of the junction differs from the germline gene, which may be a read error. This rearrangement joins TRBV7-9 to TRBJ2-7; TRBD1 is a possible D gene (6 bases). Looked up from germline, CDR1 is SEHNR and CDR2 is FQNEAQ (reference sequence). The CDR3 runs to 15 residues. CDR3 DNA sequence: TGTTCCAGCAGCTTAGGCACTTGGGACATCCAAGAGCAGTACTTC. Translation: CSSSLGTWDIQEQYF.

V and J are TRBV7-2 and TRBJ2-7; 7 bases fit TRBD1. Germline CDR1 and CDR2: SGHTA and FQGNSA. The J segment lost 7 bases and the V segment lost 0 bases, leaving 12 bases of the junction unmatched. This CDR3 has 16 amino acids. The CDR3 is CASSLASDRVRVEQYF. The CDR3 region has the DNA TGTGCCAGCAGCTTAGCGTCCGACAGGGTAAGGGTAGAGCAGTACTTC.

The CDR3 sequence is CASSLRLAGVYEQFF. The CDR3 nucleotides are TGTGCCAGCAGCTTAAGACTAGCGGGAGTCTATGAGCAGTTCTTC. The V gene is TRBV11-3, the J gene TRBJ2-1, with 12 bases matching TRBD2. Looked up from germline, CDR1 is SGHNT and CDR2 is YENEEA. V trimming: 2 bases; J trimming: 8 bases; junction bases outside the gene matches: 4. This CDR3 has 15 residues.

The chain couples TRBV5-6 to TRBJ1-1; TRBD1 agrees at 7 bases. Per the germline V gene, CDR1 is SGHDT and CDR2 is YYEEEE. The CDR3 runs 14 residues. Trimming took 6 bases from V and 3 from J; bases not matched to a gene: 8. CDR3 loop: CASTPTGTYTEAFF. CDR3 bases: TGTGCCAGCACCCCGACAGGGACGTACACTGAAGCTTTCTTT.

V gene TRBV6-1 combines with J gene TRBJ2-1, with a possible D match to TRBD2 (6 bases). The CDR3 runs to 15 residues. Trimming stripped 4 bases from V and 3 bases from J, with 13 bases between. CDR1 MNHNS and CDR2 SASEGT come from the germline V gene. As DNA, the CDR3 is TGTGCCAGCAGTGGTAGCGGAGACGGCTACAATGAGCAGTTCTTC. It specifies CASSGSGDGYNEQFF.

This clone was seen a handful of times. The chain combines TRBV4-1 with TRBJ2-7; TRBD2 is a possible D gene (6 bases). Per germline, CDR1 MGHRA and CDR2 YSYEKL. The CDR3 has 14 residues. The ends were cut back, 0 bases at V and 4 bases at J, with 10 bases in the middle. CDR3 DNA sequence: TGCGCCAGCAGCCAAGAGGAGACTAGTTACGAGCAGTACTTC. Its translation is CASSQEETSYEQYF.

This clone was seen a handful of times. The J gene is TRBJ2-1, the V gene TRBV7-9; maybe TRBD1 (6 bases). V shed 5 bases and J shed 6 bases, with 11 bases lying between them. CDR1 is SEHNR and CDR2 is FQNEAQ in the germline V gene (reference sequence). The CDR3 totals 13 residues. CDR3 sequence: CASSPNRVNEQFF. DNA for the CDR3: TGTGCCAGCAGCCCGAACAGGGTCAATGAGCAGTTCTTC.

The chain uses TRBV13 and TRBJ1-1; 8 nucleotides match TRBD1. The CDR3 is 15 residues long. V lost 5 bases, J lost 0 bases, and 5 bases stayed unmatched. The germline gives CDR1 PRHDT, CDR2 FYEKMQ (reference sequence). This CDR3 is CASSPRTGMNTEAFF. The CDR3, as DNA: TGTGCCAGCAGCCCCCGGACAGGGATGAACACTGAAGCTTTCTTT.

The gene calls are TRBV28 and TRBJ2-5, with D perhaps TRBD1 (5 bases). The CDR3 length is 16 residues. V lost 5 bases to trimming and J lost 2 bases, with 18 bases between them. Germline V gene data show CDR1 as MDHEN and CDR2 as SYDVKM. Here the CDR3 reads CASSVALGPGQETQYF. The CDR3 coding sequence is TGTGCCAGCAGTGTGGCCCTTGGTCCAGGGCAAGAGACCCAGTACTTC. Complete variable domain (other parts from reference TRBV28 and TRBJ2-5): DVKVTQSSRYLVKRTGEKVFLECVQDMDHENMFWYRQDPGLGLRLIYFSYDVKMKEKGDIPEGYSVSREKKERFSLILESASTNQTSMYLCASSVALGPGQETQYFGPGTRLLVL.